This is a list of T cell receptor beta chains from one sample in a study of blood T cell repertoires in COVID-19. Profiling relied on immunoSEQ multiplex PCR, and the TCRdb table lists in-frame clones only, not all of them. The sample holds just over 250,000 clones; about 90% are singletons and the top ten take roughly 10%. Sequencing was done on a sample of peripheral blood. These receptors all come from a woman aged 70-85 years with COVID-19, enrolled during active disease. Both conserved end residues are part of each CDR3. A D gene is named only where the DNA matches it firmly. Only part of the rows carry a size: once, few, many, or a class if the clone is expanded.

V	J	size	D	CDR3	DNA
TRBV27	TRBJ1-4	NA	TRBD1	CASRELGTGEEKLFF	TGTGCCAGTAGGGAACTGGGGACAGGGGAGGAAAAACTGTTTTTT
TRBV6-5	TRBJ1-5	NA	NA	CASRPGGLAQPQHF	TGTGCCAGCAGACCGGGAGGGCTAGCGCAGCCCCAGCATTTT
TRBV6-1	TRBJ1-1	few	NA	CASSERRGTEAFF	TGTGCCAGCAGTGAAAGGAGAGGCACTGAAGCTTTCTTT
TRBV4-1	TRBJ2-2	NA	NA	CASSQPRGMGTGELFF	TGCGCCAGCAGCCAACCAAGGGGTATGGGCACCGGGGAGCTGTTTTTT
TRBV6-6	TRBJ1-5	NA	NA	CASSYSTGGNQPQHF	TGTGCCAGCAGTTACTCGACGGGGGGCAATCAGCCCCAGCATTTT
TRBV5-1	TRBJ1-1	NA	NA	CASSVDSSSWTEAFF	TGCGCCAGCAGCGTGGACAGTTCATCTTGGACTGAAGCTTTCTTT
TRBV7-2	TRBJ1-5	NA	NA	CASSLSQAQSAQHF	TGTGCCAGCAGTCTTAGTCAGGCCCAATCGGCCCAGCATTTT
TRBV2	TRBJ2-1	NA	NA	CASSAGVVNEQFF	TGTGCCAGCAGTGCGGGAGTGGTCAATGAGCAGTTCTTC
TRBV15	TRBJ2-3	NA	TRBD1	CATSRGDSGQGTDTQYF	TGTGCCACCAGCAGAGGGGACTCGGGACAGGGAACAGATACGCAGTATTTT
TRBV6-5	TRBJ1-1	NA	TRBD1	CASAGTGNTEAFF	TGTGCCAGCGCCGGGACAGGGAACACTGAAGCTTTCTTT
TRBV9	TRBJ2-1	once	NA	CASSVGAGYDNEQFF	TGTGCCAGCAGCGTAGGGGCAGGGTACGACAATGAGCAGTTCTTC
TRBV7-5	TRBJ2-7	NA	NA	CARSRPKTRQGPYEQYF	TGTGCCAGAAGCCGACCCAAAACACGACAGGGACCCTACGAGCAGTACTTC
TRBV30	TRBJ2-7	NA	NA	CAWSGPPGEQYF	TGTGCCTGGAGTGGACCTCCGGGGGAGCAGTACTTC
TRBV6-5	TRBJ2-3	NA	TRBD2	CASTLSGSYTDTQYF	TGTGCCAGCACTCTAAGCGGGAGTTACACAGATACGCAGTATTTT
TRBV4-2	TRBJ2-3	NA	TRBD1	CASSQVAQGAGTQYF	TGTGCCAGCAGCCAAGTAGCACAGGGGGCAGGTACGCAGTATTTT
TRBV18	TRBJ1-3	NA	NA	CASAQEGSGNTIYF	TGTGCCAGCGCACAGGAGGGCTCTGGAAACACCATATATTTT
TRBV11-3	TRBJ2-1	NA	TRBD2	CASSSLAGEVGFF	TGTGCCAGCAGTTCCCTAGCGGGAGAGGTAGGGTTCTTC